This TCR beta chain was identified during a study of sequential checkpoint blockade in melanoma. Study at large: First-line arms were nivolumab then ipilimumab, or the reverse, randomized 1:1. Maintenance nivolumab came after either treatment sequence.

Losses at the gene ends were 7 bases for V and 8 bases for J; bases not matched to a gene: 8. Germline CDR1 reads LNHDA; CDR2 reads SQIVND (reference sequence). There are 15 residues in the CDR3. The assay was immunoSEQ multiplex PCR, and TCRdb's table has in-frame clones only and misses some. Here the sample spans fewer than 45,000 clones, 86% being singletons. Treatment: randomized to nivolumab then ipilimumab (arm A) or the reverse (arm B). No patient had prior DNA-damaging chemotherapy. Specimen: CD8+ T cells sorted from blood (inferred from file names), collected from a patient given nivolumab and ipilimumab in sequence. The rearrangement links TRBV19 to TRBJ2-4, with 13 bases matching TRBD2. The sequence was collected from a human donor with melanoma. The CDR3 bases are TGTGCCAGTAACTCTCGACTAGCGGGAGGAGACATTCAGTACTTC. Encoded protein: CASNSRLAGGDIQYF.